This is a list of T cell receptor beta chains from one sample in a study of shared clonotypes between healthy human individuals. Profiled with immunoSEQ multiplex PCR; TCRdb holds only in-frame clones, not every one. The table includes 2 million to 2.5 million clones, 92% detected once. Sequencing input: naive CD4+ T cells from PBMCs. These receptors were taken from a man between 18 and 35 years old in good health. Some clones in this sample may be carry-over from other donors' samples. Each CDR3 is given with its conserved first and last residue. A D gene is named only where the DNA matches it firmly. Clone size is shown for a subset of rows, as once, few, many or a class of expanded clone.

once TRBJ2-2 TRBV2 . CASRVIELSGELFF TGTGCCAGCAGAGTGATAGAGCTGTCCGGGGAGCTGTTTTTT
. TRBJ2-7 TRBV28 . CASSQPGVEQYF TGTGCCAGCAGCCAACCCGGGGTCGAGCAGTACTTC
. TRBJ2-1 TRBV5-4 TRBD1 CASSFRQGVSYNEQFF TGTGCCAGCAGTTTCCGACAGGGAGTATCCTACAATGAGCAGTTCTTC
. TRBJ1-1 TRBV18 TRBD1 CASSPLTGGQAGEAFF TGTGCCAGCTCACCATTAACAGGGGGTCAAGCGGGTGAAGCTTTCTTT
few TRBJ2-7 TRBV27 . CASRSLARGYEQYF TGTGCCAGCAGGTCCTTGGCCAGGGGCTACGAGCAGTACTTC
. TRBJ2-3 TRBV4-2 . CASSPGRGSLKEPDTQYF TGTGCCAGCAGCCCCGGACGGGGCTCCCTCAAAGAGCCAGATACGCAGTATTTT
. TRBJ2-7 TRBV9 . CASSSGTGDIDEQYF TGTGCCAGCAGTTCCGGGACTGGGGATATCGACGAGCAGTACTTC
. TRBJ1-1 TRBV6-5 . CASSYYGRDTEAFF TGTGCCAGCAGTTATTACGGTCGGGACACTGAAGCTTTCTTT
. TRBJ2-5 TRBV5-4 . CASSLITLRPETQYF TGTGCCAGCAGCTTGATCACCCTCCGGCCAGAGACCCAGTACTTC
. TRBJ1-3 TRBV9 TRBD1 CASSPSRGLGNTIYF TGTGCCAGCAGCCCCTCCAGGGGGCTTGGAAACACCATATATTTT
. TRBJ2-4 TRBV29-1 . CSVARHLAKNIQYF TGCAGCGTTGCCAGACACTTAGCCAAAAACATTCAGTACTTC
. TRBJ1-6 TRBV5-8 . CASSRGRGNSPLHF TGTGCCAGCAGCAGGGGGAGGGGTAATTCACCCCTCCACTTT
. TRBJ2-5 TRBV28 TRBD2 CASSSWTSGREKTQYF TGTGCCAGCAGTTCGTGGACTAGCGGGAGGGAAAAGACCCAGTACTTC
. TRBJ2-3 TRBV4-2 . CASSQVAQDTQYF TGTGCCAGCAGCCAAGTTGCCCAAGATACGCAGTATTTT
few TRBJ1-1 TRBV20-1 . CSAISAREAFF TGCAGTGCTATATCCGCTCGAGAAGCTTTCTTT
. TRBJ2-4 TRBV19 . CASSIVRGTLAKNIQYF TGTGCCAGTAGTATAGTTCGGGGGACATTAGCCAAAAACATTCAGTACTTC
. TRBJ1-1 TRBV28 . CASSLRVGETEAFF TGTGCCAGCAGTTTACGGGTCGGAGAAACTGAAGCTTTCTTT
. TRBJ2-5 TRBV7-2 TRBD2 CASSQGLAGGETQYF TGTGCCAGCAGCCAAGGACTAGCGGGAGGAGAGACCCAGTACTTC
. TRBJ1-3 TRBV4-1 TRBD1 CASSQGTGDRNTIYF TGCGCCAGCAGCCAAGGTACAGGGGATAGAAACACCATATATTTT
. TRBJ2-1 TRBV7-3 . CASSLEQGYNEQFF TGTGCCAGCAGCTTGGAACAGGGTTACAATGAGCAGTTCTTC
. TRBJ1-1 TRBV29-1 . CSVEDQGRHTEAFF TGCAGCGTTGAAGATCAGGGGAGGCACACTGAAGCTTTCTTT
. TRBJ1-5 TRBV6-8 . CASSRDGGEGPQHF TGTGCCAGCAGTCGGGACGGCGGTGAGGGGCCCCAGCATTTT
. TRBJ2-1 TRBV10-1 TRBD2 CASGYGRAGAYNEQFF TGCGCCAGCGGCTATGGGAGGGCCGGAGCCTACAATGAGCAGTTCTTC
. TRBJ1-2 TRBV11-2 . CASSSSRAGFYGYTF TGTGCCAGCAGCTCCTCTCGGGCAGGGTTCTATGGCTACACCTTC
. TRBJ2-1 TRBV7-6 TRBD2 CASSSTGLGENEQFF TGTGCCAGCAGCTCAACGGGACTAGGAGAAAATGAGCAGTTCTTC
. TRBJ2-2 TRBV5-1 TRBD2 CASSLASGRASSTGELFF TGCGCCAGCAGCTTGGCTAGCGGGAGGGCCAGTAGCACCGGGGAGCTGTTTTTT
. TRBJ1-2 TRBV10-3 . CAINQGDGYTF TGTGCCATCAACCAGGGTGATGGCTACACCTTC
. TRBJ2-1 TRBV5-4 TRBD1 CASMTGQSSYNEQFF TGTGCCAGCATGACAGGGCAAAGCTCCTACAATGAGCAGTTCTTC
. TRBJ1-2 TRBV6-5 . CASSYSSRGGGYTF TGTGCCAGCAGTTACTCCTCCAGGGGTGGTGGCTACACCTTC
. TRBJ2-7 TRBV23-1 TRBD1 CASSRDRDINAYEQYF TGCGCCAGCAGTCGCGACAGGGACATAAATGCCTACGAGCAGTACTTC
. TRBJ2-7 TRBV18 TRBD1 CASSPRGRPNEQYF TGTGCCAGCTCACCCAGGGGGCGTCCCAACGAGCAGTACTTC